Each of the 17 T cell receptor beta chains below was sequenced from the same sample in a study of T cell responses to AZD1222 COVID-19 vaccine. Some clones are missing from TCRdb's copy, which holds only in-frame ones; the method was immunoSEQ multiplex PCR. The sample comprises some 160,000 clones, less than 95% of which are singletons, and 4.4% rests with the top ten. Source: peripheral blood, taken on day 0 of AZD1222 vaccination. The receptors stem from an adult in good health.

The chain links TRBV7-3 to TRBJ2-3; tentative D call: TRBD2 (5 bases). Germline loops: CDR1 SGHTA, CDR2 FQGTGA. The CDR3 is made up of 14 amino acids. The V gene lost 0 bases and the J gene lost 5 bases, with 9 bases spanning the gap. CDR3 sequence: CASSLTLAGDTQYF. The CDR3 DNA is TGTGCCAGCAGCTTAACGCTAGCTGGAGATACGCAGTATTTT.

The rearrangement links TRBV5-1 to TRBJ2-2; 9 bases map to TRBD1. Trimming took 3 bases from V and 6 from J; bases not matched to a gene: 6. Germline values: CDR1 SGHRS, CDR2 YFSETQ. This CDR3 has 15 residues. The CDR3 coding sequence is TGCGCCAGCAGCTGGGGGACAGGGAGGTCCGGGGAGCTGTTTTTT. As protein: CASSWGTGRSGELFF.

The count of this clone is one. The rearrangement joins TRBV27 to TRBJ1-2; unclear D gene. In germline, CDR1 is MNHEY, CDR2 SMNVEV (reference sequence). The CDR3 totals 16 residues. V was trimmed by 0 bases and J by 0 bases, leaving 11 bases between them. CDR3: CASSLSGQAANYGYTF. The CDR3 DNA follows: TGTGCCAGCAGTTTATCGGGCCAGGCCGCTAACTATGGCTACACCTTC.

The rearrangement links TRBV24-1 to TRBJ2-5; unclear D gene. The V gene lost 3 bases and the J gene lost 4 bases, with 11 bases spanning the gap. Looked up from germline, CDR1 is KGHDR and CDR2 is SFDVKD. The CDR3 length is 14 residues. CDR3 sequence: CATSDGVVGETQYF. As DNA, the CDR3 is TGTGCCACCAGTGATGGGGTTGTGGGAGAGACCCAGTACTTC.

The V and J genes are TRBV2 and TRBJ1-5; D not resolved. The V end lost 9 bases, the J end lost 1 base, and 13 bases lay between the germline ends. The CDR3 sequence is 14 residues long. Germline V CDR1 and CDR2: SNHLY, FYNNEI. In DNA form, the CDR3 reads TGTGCCAGTCAAGGAGGCTTGAGCAATCAGCCCCAGCATTTT. This gives the protein CASQGGLSNQPQHF.

The rearrangement joins TRBV5-1 to TRBJ1-2, with D possibly matching TRBD1 (6 bases). The ends were cut back, 4 bases at V and 3 bases at J, with 16 bases in the middle. The CDR3 loop spans 15 amino acids. Germline V CDR1 and CDR2: SGHRS, YFSETQ. The CDR3 DNA follows: TGCGCCAGCAGCCGAGAACAGGGTTGGGACTATGGCTACACCTTC. Amino acid sequence: CASSREQGWDYGYTF. Filled out from reference TRBV5-1 and TRBJ1-2, the complete variable domain reads KAGVTQTPRYLIKTRGQQVTLSCSPISGHRSVSWYQQTPGQGLQFLFEYFSETQRNKGNFPGRFSGRQFSNSRSEMNVSTLELGDSALYLCASSREQGWDYGYTFGSGTRLTVV.

V and J are TRBV5-1 and TRBJ1-1, with a weak D call TRBD1 (6 bases). The CDR3 has 15 amino acids. V was pared by 5 bases and J by 1 base, with 15 bases between. The germline V gene has CDR1 SGHRS and CDR2 YFSETQ. CDR3 residues: CASSRIGGQNTEAFF. In DNA form, the CDR3 reads TGCGCCAGCAGTCGAATAGGGGGGCAGAACACTGAAGCTTTCTTT.

The V call is TRBV16, the J call TRBJ1-2; a weak D match, TRBD1 (6 bases). Between the trimmed V and J ends, which lost 0 bases and 2 bases, there was a span of 10 bases. The germline V gene encodes CDR1 KGHSY and CDR2 FQNENV. This CDR3 is 15 amino acids long. In DNA, the CDR3 is TGTGCCAGCAGCCAATCCCCAGGGGAGAACTATGGCTACACCTTC. Translation: CASSQSPGENYGYTF.

CDR3 sequence (DNA): TGTGCCAGCAGTGACCAGGGTGAAGCTTTCTTT. Amino acid sequence: CASSDQGEAFF. V usage is TRBV6-1 and J usage is TRBJ1-1, with D tentatively TRBD1 (5 bases). CDR3 size: 11 residues. CDR1 and CDR2 from the germline V gene are MNHNS and SASEGT. V was cut by 3 bases and J by 7 bases, with 6 bases left in between.

The V call is TRBV28, the J call TRBJ2-7; 7 bases agree with TRBD1. Germline trimming cut 8 bases from V and 5 bases from J; bases unmatched to any gene: 9. CDR1 MDHEN and CDR2 SYDVKM come from the germline V gene. CDR3 size: 13 residues. Here the CDR3 reads CASWDSRSHEQYF. CDR3 sequence (DNA): TGTGCCAGCTGGGACAGTCGGTCCCACGAGCAGTACTTC. Combining the CDR3 with reference TRBV28 and TRBJ2-7 gives the whole variable domain DVKVTQSSRYLVKRTGEKVFLECVQDMDHENMFWYRQDPGLGLRLIYFSYDVKMKEKGDIPEGYSVSREKKERFSLILESASTNQTSMYLCASWDSRSHEQYFGPGTRLTVT.

This clone was detected once. The chain employs TRBV7-3 and TRBJ1-3; no definite D call. CDR3 length: 14 amino acids. V shed 0 bases and J shed 2 bases, with 5 bases lying between them. Per germline, CDR1 SGHTA and CDR2 FQGTGA. CDR3 residues: CASSLTPPGNTIYF. CDR3 DNA sequence: TGTGCCAGCAGCTTAACTCCCCCTGGAAACACCATATATTTT.

The chain uses TRBV7-3 and TRBJ2-1; no reliable D call. With 1 base removed from V and 4 bases from J, the gap between germline ends came to 11 bases. CDR3 length: 15 amino acids. CDR1 and CDR2 (germline): SGHTA, FQGTGA. The CDR3 DNA reads TGTGCCAGCAGCTTAATCCCAGCGATTTACAATGAGCAGTTCTTC. This translates into CASSLIPAIYNEQFF. The whole variable domain, remainder taken from reference TRBV7-3 and TRBJ2-1, is GAGVSQTPSNKVTEKGKYVELRCDPISGHTALYWYRQSLGQGPEFLIYFQGTGAADDSGLPNDRFFAVRPEGSVSTLKIQRTERGDSAVYLCASSLIPAIYNEQFFGPGTRLTVL.

The chain employs TRBV9 and TRBJ1-3, with 9 bases that match TRBD1. Germline V lookup: CDR1 SGDLS, CDR2 YYNGEE. The CDR3 covers 16 residues. The V segment lost 2 bases and the J segment 6 bases; nucleotides outside the gene matches: 9. CDR3 sequence (DNA): TGTGCCAGCAGCGTCGGACAGGGGTTGTCCAAAAACACCATATATTTT. Amino acids: CASSVGQGLSKNTIYF.

V is TRBV7-2 and J is TRBJ1-2; 12 nucleotides agree with TRBD1. Germline CDR1 SGHTA, CDR2 FQGNSA. The CDR3 length is 16 residues. The trim removed 3 bases at V and 3 bases at J, leaving 5 bases unmatched. The CDR3 sequence: CASSFRDRGRDYGYTF. The CDR3 DNA reads TGTGCCAGCAGCTTCCGGGACAGGGGGCGCGACTATGGCTACACCTTC.

The genes are TRBV9 and TRBJ2-2; 12 bases map to TRBD2. The V gene end was trimmed by 0 bases and the J gene end by 4 bases; junction bases not matched to a gene: 7. Germline V gene sequence: CDR1 SGDLS, CDR2 YYNGEE. CDR3 size: 18 residues. The CDR3: CASSVESSGRAPTGELFF. DNA for the CDR3: TGTGCCAGCAGCGTAGAGTCTAGCGGGAGGGCCCCCACCGGGGAGCTGTTTTTT.

This chain uses TRBV19 with TRBJ1-5; D is undetermined. Trimming shortened V by 3 bases and J by 0 bases, and 18 bases separated the two germline ends. This CDR3 has 18 amino acids. Germline V gives CDR1 LNHDA, CDR2 SQIVND (reference sequence). CDR3 residues: CASSIGHKGTYSNQPQHF. CDR3 sequence (DNA): TGTGCCAGTAGTATCGGTCATAAGGGCACCTATAGCAATCAGCCCCAGCATTTT.

The chain uses TRBV6-2 or TRBV6-3 and TRBJ1-5; 7 bases map to TRBD1. The CDR3 runs to 15 residues. Germline V CDR1 and CDR2: MNHEY, SVGEGT. V lost 0 bases and J lost 7; bases outside the gene matches: 6. DNA of the CDR3: TGTGCCAGCAGTTACTCGACAGGGTTTGACCAGCCCCAGCATTTT. The encoded protein is CASSYSTGFDQPQHF.